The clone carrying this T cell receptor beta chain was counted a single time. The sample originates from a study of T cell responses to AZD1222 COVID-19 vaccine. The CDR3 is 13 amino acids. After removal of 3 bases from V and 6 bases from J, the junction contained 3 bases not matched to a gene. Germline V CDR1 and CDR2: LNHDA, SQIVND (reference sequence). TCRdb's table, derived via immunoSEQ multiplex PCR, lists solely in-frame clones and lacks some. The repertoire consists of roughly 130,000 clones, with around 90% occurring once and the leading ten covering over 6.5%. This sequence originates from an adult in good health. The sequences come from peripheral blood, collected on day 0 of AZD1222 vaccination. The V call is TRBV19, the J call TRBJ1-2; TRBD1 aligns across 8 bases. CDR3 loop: CASSMGQADGYTF. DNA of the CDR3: TGTGCCAGTAGTATGGGACAGGCGGATGGCTACACCTTC.